This T cell receptor (beta chain) was found in a study of cytomegalovirus exposure and HLA in healthy donors. On the study more broadly: An earlier analysis identified some 110 million unique TCR beta sequences in 170 million or so T cells. Study-wide points: Later work showed greater clonal expansion in HLA-associated TCR beta chains than in equally common others. Segments of the TCR beta V type were, in most cases, productive about 87% or about 30% of the time in an earlier analysis.

As regards this clone: Its antigen is unidentified.

The PCR contained 60 Vbeta and 13 Jbeta primers. The assay was immunoSEQ multiplex PCR, and TCRdb's table has in-frame clones only and misses some. The sample lists around 170,000 clones, approximately 80% seen once, with 0.5% in the top ten. J lost 5 bases, V lost 6 bases, and 5 bases had no gene match. Germline-derived CDR1 and CDR2 are KGHSH and LQKENI. This CDR3 comprises 14 residues. The sequence derives from a woman in her forties or fifties in good health and CMV-seronegative. The sample consisted of PBMCs. The rearrangement links TRBV18 to TRBJ2-5; TRBD2 aligns across 11 bases. The CDR3 protein is CASSLAGGAETQYF. The CDR3 DNA is TGTGCCAGCTCTCTAGCGGGGGGCGCGGAGACCCAGTACTTC.